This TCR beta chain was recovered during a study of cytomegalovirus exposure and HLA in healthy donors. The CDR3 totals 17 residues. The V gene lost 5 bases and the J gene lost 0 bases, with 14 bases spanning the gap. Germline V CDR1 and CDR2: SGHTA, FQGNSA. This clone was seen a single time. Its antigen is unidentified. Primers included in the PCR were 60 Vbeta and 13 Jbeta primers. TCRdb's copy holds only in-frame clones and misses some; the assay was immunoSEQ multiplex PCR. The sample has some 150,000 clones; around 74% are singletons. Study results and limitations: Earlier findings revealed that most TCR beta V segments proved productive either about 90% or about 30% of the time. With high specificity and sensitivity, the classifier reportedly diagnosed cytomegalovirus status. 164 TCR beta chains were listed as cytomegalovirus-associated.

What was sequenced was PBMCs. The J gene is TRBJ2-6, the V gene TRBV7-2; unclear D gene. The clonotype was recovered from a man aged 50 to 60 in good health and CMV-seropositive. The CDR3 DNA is TGTGCCAGCAGCCGTCACAACGCTCTCTCTGGGGCCAACGTCCTGACTTTC. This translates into CASSRHNALSGANVLTF.